This T cell receptor (beta chain) is drawn from a study of CD8 T cells in ankylosing spondylitis. This CDR3 has 15 residues. Germline CDR1 and CDR2: SGHNT and YYREEE (reference sequence). Deletions cut 3 bases from V and 0 bases from J, with 13 bases between. TCRdb recomputed calls from the 5' RACE reads with MiXCR, one row per CDR3 protein. Of 350,000 to 400,000 distinct CDR3 sequences in the sample, approximately 22% were seen once. The chain carries TRBV5-4 and TRBJ2-7; possibly TRBD1 or TRBD2 for D (5 bases each). This TCR was recovered from a male donor with ankylosing spondylitis or in good health (not recorded which). Sequenced sample: blood, either unsorted or a sorted T cell fraction (not recorded which). CDR3 nucleotide sequence: TGTGCCAGCAGCTCCCGGGACCGAGTCTCCTACGAGCAGTACTTC. Translated: CASSSRDRVSYEQYF.